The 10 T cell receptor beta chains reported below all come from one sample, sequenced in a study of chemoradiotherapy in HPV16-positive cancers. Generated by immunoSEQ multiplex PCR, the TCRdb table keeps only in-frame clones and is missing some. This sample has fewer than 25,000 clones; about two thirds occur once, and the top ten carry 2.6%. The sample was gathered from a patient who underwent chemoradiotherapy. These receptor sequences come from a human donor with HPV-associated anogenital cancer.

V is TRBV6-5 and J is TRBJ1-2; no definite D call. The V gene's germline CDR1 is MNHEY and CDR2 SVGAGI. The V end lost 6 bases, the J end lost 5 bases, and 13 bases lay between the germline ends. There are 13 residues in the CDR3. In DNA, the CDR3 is TGTGCCAGCAGCCCGGACGTCTCTTATGGCTACACCTTC. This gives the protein CASSPDVSYGYTF.

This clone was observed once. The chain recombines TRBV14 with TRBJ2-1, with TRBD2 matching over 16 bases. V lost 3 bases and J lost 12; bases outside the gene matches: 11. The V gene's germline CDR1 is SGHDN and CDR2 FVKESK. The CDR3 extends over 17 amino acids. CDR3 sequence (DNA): TGTGCCAGCAGCCAGAGTTCCGGGACTAGCGGGAGGGCGAGGCAGTTCTTC. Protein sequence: CASSQSSGTSGRARQFF.

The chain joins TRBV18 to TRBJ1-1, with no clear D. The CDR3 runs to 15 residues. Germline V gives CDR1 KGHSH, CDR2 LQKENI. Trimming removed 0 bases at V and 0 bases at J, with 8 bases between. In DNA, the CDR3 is TGTGCCAGCTCACCACCAGGGTCCATGAACACTGAAGCTTTCTTT. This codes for CASSPPGSMNTEAFF. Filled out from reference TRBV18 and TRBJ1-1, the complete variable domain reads NAGVMQNPRHLVRRRGQEARLRCSPMKGHSHVYWYRQLPEEGLKFMVYLQKENIIDESGMPKERFSAEFPKEGPSILRIQQVVRGDSAAYFCASSPPGSMNTEAFFGQGTRLTVV.

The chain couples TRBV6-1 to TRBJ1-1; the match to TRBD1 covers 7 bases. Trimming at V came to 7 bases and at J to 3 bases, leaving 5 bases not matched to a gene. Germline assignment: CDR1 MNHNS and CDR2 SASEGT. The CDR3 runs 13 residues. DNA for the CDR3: TGTGCCAGCATGCTCGACAGGGACACTGAAGCTTTCTTT. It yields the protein CASMLDRDTEAFF.

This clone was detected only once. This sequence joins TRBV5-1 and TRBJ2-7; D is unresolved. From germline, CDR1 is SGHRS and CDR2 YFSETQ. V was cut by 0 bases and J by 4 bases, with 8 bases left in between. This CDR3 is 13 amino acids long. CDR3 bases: TGCGCCAGCAGCTTGGAGTCAAGATACGAGCAGTACTTC. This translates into CASSLESRYEQYF.

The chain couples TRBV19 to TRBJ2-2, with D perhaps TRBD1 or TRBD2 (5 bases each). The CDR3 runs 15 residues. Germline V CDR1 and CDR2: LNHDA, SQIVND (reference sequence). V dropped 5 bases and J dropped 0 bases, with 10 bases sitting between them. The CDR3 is CASSPGTANTGELFF. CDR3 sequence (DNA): TGTGCCAGTAGTCCCGGGACCGCGAACACCGGGGAGCTGTTTTTT.

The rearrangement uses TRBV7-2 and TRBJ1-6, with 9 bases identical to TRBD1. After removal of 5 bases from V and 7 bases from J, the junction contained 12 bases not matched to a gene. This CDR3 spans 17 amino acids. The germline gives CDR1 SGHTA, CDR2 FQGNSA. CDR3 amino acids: CASSTLTGGWGNSPLHF. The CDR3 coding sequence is TGTGCCAGCAGCACACTGACAGGGGGATGGGGGAATTCACCCCTCCACTTT.

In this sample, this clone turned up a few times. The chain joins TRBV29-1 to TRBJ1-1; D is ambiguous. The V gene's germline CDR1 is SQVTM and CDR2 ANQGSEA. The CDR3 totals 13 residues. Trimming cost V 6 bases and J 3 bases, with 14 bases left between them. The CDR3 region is CSVSPLWDTEAFF. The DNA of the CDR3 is TGCAGCGTATCCCCCCTTTGGGACACTGAAGCTTTCTTT. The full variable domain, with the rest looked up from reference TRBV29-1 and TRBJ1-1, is SAVISQKPSRDICQRGTSLTIQCQVDSQVTMMFWYRQQPGQSLTLIATANQGSEATYESGFVIDKFPISRPNLTFSTLTVSNMSPEDSSIYLCSVSPLWDTEAFFGQGTRLTVV.

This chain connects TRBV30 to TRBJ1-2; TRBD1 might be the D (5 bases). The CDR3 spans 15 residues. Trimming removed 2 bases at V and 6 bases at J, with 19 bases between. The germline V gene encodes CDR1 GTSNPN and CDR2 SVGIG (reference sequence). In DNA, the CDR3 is TGTGCCTGGAGTAGAGAGCGGGGGTGGGCTGATGGCTACACCTTC. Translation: CAWSRERGWADGYTF.

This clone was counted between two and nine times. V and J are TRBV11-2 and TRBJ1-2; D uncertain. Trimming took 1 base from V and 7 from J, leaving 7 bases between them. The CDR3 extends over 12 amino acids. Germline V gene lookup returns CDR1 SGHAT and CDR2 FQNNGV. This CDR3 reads CASSLGRSGYTF. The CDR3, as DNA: TGTGCCAGCAGCTTAGGCCGGAGTGGCTACACCTTC.